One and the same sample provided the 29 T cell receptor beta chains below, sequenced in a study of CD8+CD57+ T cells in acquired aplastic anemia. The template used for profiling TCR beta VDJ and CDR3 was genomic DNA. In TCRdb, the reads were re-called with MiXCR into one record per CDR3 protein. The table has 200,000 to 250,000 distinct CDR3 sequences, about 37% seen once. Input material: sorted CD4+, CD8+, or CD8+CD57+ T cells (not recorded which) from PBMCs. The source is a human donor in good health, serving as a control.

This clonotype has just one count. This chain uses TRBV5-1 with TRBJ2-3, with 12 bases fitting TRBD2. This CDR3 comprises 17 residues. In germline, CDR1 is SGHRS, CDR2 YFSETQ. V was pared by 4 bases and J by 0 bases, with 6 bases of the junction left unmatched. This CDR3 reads CASSLAGGPPSTDTQYF. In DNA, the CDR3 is TGCGCCAGCAGCCTAGCGGGGGGGCCGCCTAGCACAGATACGCAGTATTTT. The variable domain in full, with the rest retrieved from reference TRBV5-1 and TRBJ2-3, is KAGVTQTPRYLIKTRGQQVTLSCSPISGHRSVSWYQQTPGQGLQFLFEYFSETQRNKGNFPGRFSGRQFSNSRSEMNVSTLELGDSALYLCASSLAGGPPSTDTQYFGPGTRLTVL.

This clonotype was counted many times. The CDR3 DNA reads TGTGCCAGCAGCTCCTCGGGACAGGAAGAGACCCAGTACTTC. This gives the protein CASSSSGQEETQYF. The chain links TRBV5-4 to TRBJ2-5; 8 nucleotides match TRBD1. This CDR3 region has 14 residues. J lost 3 bases, V lost 3 bases, and 4 bases had no gene match. Germline V CDR1 and CDR2: SGHNT, YYREEE (reference sequence).

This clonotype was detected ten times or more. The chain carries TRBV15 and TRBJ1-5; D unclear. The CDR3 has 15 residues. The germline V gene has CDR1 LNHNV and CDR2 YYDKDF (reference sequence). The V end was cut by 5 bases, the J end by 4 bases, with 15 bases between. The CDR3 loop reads CATSQHVPENQPQHF. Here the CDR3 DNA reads TGTGCCACCAGCCAACACGTACCGGAAAATCAGCCCCAGCATTTT.

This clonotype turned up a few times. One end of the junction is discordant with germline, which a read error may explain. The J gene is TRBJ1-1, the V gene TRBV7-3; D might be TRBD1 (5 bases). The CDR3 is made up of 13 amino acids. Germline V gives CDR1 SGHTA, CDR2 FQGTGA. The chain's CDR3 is CASSLTENTGAFF. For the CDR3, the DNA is TGTGCCAGCAGCCTGACAGAAAACACTGGAGCTTTCTTT.

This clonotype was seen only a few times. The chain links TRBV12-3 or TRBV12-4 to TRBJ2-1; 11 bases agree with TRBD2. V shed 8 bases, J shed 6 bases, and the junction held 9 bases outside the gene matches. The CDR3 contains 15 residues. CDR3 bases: TGTGCCAGCTGCTCCGGGACTAGCGGACTCAATGAGCAGTTCTTC. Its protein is CASCSGTSGLNEQFF.

CDR3 coding DNA: TGTGCCAGCTCACTAGGCTTGGAGGCAGTCTATGGCTACACCTTC. Its translation is CASSLGLEAVYGYTF. V gene TRBV2 combines with J gene TRBJ1-2; D is undetermined. The CDR3 is made up of 15 amino acids. V shed 8 bases and J shed 4 bases, with 20 bases lying between them. Germline V CDR1 and CDR2: SNHLY, FYNNEI.

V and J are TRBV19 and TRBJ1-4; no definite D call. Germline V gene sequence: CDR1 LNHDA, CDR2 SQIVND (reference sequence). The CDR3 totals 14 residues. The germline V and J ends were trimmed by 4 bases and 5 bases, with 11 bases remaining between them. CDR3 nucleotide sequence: TGTGCCAGTAGTAACTTAGCGGGGAATGAAAAACTGTTTTTT. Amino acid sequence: CASSNLAGNEKLFF.

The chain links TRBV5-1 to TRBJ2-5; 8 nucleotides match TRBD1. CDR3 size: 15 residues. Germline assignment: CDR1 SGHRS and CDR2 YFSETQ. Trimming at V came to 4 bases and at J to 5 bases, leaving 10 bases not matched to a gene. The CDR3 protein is CASSHKDRVRETQYF. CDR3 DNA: TGCGCCAGCAGCCACAAGGACAGGGTTCGGGAGACCCAGTACTTC.

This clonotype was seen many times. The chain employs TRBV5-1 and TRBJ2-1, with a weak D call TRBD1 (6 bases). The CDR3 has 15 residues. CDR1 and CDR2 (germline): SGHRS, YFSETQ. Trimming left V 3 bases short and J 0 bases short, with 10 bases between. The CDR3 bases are TGCGCCAGCAGCTGGACAGCGAGCTCCTACAATGAGCAGTTCTTC. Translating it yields CASSWTASSYNEQFF. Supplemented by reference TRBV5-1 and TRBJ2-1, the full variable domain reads KAGVTQTPRYLIKTRGQQVTLSCSPISGHRSVSWYQQTPGQGLQFLFEYFSETQRNKGNFPGRFSGRQFSNSRSEMNVSTLELGDSALYLCASSWTASSYNEQFFGPGTRLTVL.

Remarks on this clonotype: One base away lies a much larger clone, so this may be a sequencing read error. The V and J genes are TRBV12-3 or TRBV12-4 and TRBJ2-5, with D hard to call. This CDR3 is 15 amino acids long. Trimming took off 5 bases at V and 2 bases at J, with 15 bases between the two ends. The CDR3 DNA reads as TGTGCCAGCAGTAGTCCCCGGCACCAACAAGAGACCCAGTACTTC. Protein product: CASSSPRHQQETQYF.

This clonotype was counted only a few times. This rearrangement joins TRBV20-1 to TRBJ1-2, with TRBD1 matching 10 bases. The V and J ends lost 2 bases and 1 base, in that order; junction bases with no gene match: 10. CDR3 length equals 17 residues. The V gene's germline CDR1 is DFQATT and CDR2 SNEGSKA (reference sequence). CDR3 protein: CSARRWDRGNLNYGYTF. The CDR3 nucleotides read TGCAGTGCTAGACGTTGGGACAGGGGAAACCTTAACTATGGCTACACCTTC.

This CDR3 reads CAIAGQGAADYGYTF. In DNA, the CDR3 is TGTGCCATAGCCGGACAGGGGGCGGCGGACTATGGCTACACCTTC. The V gene is TRBV10-3, the J gene TRBJ1-2, with 11 bases lining up with TRBD1. Germline CDR1 reads ENHRY; CDR2 reads SYGVKD. V shed 9 bases, J shed 3 bases, and the junction held 9 bases outside the gene matches. CDR3 size: 15 residues.

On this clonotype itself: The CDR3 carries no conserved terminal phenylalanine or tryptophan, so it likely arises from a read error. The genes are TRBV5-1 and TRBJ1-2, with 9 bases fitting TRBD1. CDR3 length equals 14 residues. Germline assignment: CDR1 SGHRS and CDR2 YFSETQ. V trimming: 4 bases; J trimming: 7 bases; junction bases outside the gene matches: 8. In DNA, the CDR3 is TGCGCCAGCAGCCAAGGGGACAGGGTCTGTGGCTACACCTCC. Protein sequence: CASSQGDRVCGYTS.

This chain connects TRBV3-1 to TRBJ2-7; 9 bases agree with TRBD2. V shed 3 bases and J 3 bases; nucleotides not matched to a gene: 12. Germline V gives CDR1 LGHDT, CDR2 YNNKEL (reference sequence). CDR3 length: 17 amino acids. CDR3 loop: CASSHKMRLAGYYEQYF. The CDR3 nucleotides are TGTGCCAGCAGCCATAAGATGCGGCTAGCGGGATACTACGAGCAGTACTTC.

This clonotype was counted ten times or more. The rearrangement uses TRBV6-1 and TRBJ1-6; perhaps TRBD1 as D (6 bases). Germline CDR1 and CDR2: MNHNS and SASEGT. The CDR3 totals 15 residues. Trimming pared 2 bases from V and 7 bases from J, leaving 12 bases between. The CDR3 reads CASSEQEGGNSPLHF. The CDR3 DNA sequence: TGTGCCAGCAGTGAACAGGAGGGGGGGAATTCACCCCTCCACTTT.

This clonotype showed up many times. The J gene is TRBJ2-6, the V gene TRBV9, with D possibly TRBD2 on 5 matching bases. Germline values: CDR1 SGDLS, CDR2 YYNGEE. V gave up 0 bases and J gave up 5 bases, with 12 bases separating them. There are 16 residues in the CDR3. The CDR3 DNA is TGTGCCAGCAGCGTAGCTACCGGGGTTCGGGCCAACGTCCTGACTTTC. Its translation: CASSVATGVRANVLTF.

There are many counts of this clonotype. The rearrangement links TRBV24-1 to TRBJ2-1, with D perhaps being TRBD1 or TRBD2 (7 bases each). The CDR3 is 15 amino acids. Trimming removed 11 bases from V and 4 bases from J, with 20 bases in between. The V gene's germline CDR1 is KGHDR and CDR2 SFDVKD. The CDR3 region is CASQASGGAYNEQFF. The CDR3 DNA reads TGTGCCAGCCAAGCGTCAGGGGGGGCTTACAATGAGCAGTTCTTC.

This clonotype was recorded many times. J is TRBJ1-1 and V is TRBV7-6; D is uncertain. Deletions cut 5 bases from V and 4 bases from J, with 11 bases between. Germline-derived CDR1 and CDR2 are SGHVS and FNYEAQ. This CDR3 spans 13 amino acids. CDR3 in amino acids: CASSPREGTEAFF. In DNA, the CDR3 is TGTGCCAGCAGCCCACGGGAGGGCACTGAAGCTTTCTTT. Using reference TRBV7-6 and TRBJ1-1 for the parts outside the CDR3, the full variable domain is GAGVSQSPRYKVTKRGQDVALRCDPISGHVSLYWYRQALGQGPEFLTYFNYEAQQDKSGLPNDRFSAERPEGSISTLTIQRTEQRDSAMYRCASSPREGTEAFFGQGTRLTVV.

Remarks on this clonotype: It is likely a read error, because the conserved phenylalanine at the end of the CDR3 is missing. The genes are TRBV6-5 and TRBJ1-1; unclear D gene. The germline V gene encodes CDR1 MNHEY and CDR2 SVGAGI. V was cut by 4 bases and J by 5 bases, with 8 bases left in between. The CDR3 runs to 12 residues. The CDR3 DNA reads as TGTGCCAGCAGTTTTTTGGGGACTGAAGCTTTCCTT. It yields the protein CASSFLGTEAFL.

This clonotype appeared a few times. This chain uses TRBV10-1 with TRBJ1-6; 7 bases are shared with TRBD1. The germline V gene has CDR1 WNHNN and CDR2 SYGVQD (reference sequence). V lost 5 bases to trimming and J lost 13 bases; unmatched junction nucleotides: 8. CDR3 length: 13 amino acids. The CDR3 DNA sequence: TGCGCCAGCAGTAGGGACAGCGGTTATCCCCTCCACTTT. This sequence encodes CASSRDSGYPLHF.

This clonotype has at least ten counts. In nucleotides, the CDR3 is TGTGCCAGCAGTGTACAGGGGCCCCCCTACGAGCAGTACTTC. Its protein is CASSVQGPPYEQYF. The chain carries TRBV2 and TRBJ2-7; TRBD1 matches at 7 bases. The length of the CDR3 is 14 residues. From germline, CDR1 is SNHLY and CDR2 FYNNEI. V lost 4 bases to trimming and J lost 2 bases; unmatched junction nucleotides: 5.

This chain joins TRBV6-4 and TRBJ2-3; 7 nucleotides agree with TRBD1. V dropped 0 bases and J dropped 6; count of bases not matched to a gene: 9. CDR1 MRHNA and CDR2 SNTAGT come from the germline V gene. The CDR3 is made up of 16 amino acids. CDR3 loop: CASSDSFRDSPDTQYF. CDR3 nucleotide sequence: TGTGCCAGCAGTGACTCGTTTCGGGACAGCCCCGATACGCAGTATTTT.

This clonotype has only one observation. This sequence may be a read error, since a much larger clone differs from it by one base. The CDR3 loop is CTSSTSPGRAAGYTF. For the CDR3, the DNA is TGTACCAGCAGTACTAGCCCCGGGAGGGCCGCTGGCTACACCTTC. The V call is TRBV12-3 or TRBV12-4, the J call TRBJ1-2, with D unclear. This CDR3 is 15 amino acids long.

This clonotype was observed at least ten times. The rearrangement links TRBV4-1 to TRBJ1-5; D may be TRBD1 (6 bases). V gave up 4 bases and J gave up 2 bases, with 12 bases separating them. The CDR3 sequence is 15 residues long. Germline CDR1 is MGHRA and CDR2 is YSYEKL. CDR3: CASSRNREGNQPQHF. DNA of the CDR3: TGCGCCAGCAGCCGAAACAGGGAGGGCAATCAGCCCCAGCATTTT.

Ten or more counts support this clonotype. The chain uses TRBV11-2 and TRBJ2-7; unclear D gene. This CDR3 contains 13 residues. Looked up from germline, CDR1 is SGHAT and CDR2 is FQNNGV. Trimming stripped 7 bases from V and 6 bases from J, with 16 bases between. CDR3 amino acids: CASTPGLSGEQYF. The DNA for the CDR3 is TGTGCCAGCACTCCCGGCCTTTCGGGCGAGCAGTACTTC.

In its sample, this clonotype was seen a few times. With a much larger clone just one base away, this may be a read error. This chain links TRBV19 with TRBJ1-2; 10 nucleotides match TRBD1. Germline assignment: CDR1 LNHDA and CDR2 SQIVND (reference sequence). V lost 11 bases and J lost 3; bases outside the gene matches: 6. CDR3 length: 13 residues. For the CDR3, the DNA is TGTGCCGGGGGACAGGGGCCTGACTATGGCTACACCTTC. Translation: CAGGQGPDYGYTF.

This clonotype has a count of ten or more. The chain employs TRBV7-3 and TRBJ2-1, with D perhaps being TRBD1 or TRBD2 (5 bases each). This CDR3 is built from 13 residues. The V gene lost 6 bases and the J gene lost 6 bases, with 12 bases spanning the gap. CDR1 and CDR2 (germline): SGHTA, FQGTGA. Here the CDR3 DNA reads TGTGCCAGCAGTCCGGGACCCGCCAATGAGCAGTTCTTC. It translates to CASSPGPANEQFF.

CDR3 region: CASSHRDRAYPYF. CDR3 nucleotide sequence: TGTGCCAGCAGTCACCGAGACAGGGCCTATCCGTACTTC. This chain connects TRBV3-1 to TRBJ2-5, with 7 bases fitting TRBD1. V dropped 6 bases and J dropped 13; count of bases not matched to a gene: 14. Germline V gene data show CDR1 as LGHDT and CDR2 as YNNKEL (reference sequence). The CDR3 contains 13 residues.

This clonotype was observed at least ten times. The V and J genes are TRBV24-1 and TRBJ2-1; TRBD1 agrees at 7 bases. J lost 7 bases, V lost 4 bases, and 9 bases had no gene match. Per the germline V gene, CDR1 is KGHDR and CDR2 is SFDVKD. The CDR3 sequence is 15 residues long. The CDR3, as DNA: TGTGCCACCAGTGAGGCTAGACAGGGTGGAAATGAGCAGTTCTTC. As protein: CATSEARQGGNEQFF.